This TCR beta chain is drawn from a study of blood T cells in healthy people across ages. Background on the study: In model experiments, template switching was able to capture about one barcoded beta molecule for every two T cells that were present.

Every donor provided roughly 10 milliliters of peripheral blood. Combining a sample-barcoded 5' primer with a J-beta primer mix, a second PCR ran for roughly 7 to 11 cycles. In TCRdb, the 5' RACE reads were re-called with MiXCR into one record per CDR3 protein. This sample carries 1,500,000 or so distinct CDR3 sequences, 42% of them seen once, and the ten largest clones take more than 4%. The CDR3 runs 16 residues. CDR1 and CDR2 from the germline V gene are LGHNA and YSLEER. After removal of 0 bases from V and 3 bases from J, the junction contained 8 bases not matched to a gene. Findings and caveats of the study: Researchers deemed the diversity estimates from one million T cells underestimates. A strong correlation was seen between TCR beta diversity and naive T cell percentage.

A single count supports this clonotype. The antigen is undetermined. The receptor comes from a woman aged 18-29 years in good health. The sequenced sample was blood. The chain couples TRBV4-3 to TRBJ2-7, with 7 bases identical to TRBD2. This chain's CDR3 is CASSQDRPGGLYEQYF. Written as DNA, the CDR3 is TGCGCCAGCAGCCAAGATCGGCCGGGGGGACTCTACGAGCAGTACTTC.